A single sample is the source of the 26 T cell receptor beta chains below, sequenced in a study of radiotherapy plus CTLA-4 blockade in lung cancer. The table came from immunoSEQ multiplex PCR; TCRdb's copy has only in-frame clones and leaves some out. The table includes around 40,000 clones, about 77% detected once. The sample here was peripheral blood, taken from a patient treated with radiotherapy plus ipilimumab. All receptors derive from a human donor with non-small cell lung cancer who had stable disease on radiotherapy plus ipilimumab.

This clone was seen ten or more times. The chain recombines TRBV7-9 with TRBJ2-3; no reliable D call. CDR3 size: 14 residues. V lost 1 base, J lost 3 bases, and 8 bases lay in between. Germline-derived CDR1 and CDR2 are SEHNR and FQNEAQ (reference sequence). The CDR3 region has the DNA TGTGCCAGCAGCTTAGACACGCAGACAGATACGCAGTATTTT. This translates into CASSLDTQTDTQYF.

The V and J genes are TRBV11-1 and TRBJ2-6; the D gene is possibly TRBD1 (6 bases). Germline lookup yields CDR1 SGHAT and CDR2 FQDESV (reference sequence). Trimming took off 3 bases at V and 1 base at J, with 16 bases between the two ends. The CDR3 is 18 amino acids. The CDR3: CASSFGWTASSGANVLTF. DNA for the CDR3: TGTGCCAGCAGCTTCGGATGGACAGCTTCATCTGGGGCCAACGTCCTGACTTTC.

The CDR3 region is CSVQVPITDTQYF. CDR3 nucleotides: TGCAGCGTTCAGGTTCCAATCACAGATACGCAGTATTTT. The chain joins TRBV29-1 to TRBJ2-3, with D unresolved. From germline, CDR1 is SQVTM and CDR2 ANQGSEA. Trimming left V 5 bases short and J 2 bases short, with 11 bases between. The length of the CDR3 is 13 residues.

J is TRBJ1-2 and V is TRBV5-4; D is possibly TRBD1 (6 bases). CDR3 length equals 15 residues. From germline, CDR1 is SGHNT and CDR2 YYREEE (reference sequence). The germline V and J ends were trimmed by 0 bases and 2 bases, with 11 bases remaining between them. CDR3 amino acids: CASSLAGTPNYGYTF. DNA of the CDR3: TGTGCCAGCAGCTTGGCCGGGACACCAAACTATGGCTACACCTTC.

J is TRBJ1-4 and V is TRBV7-9; 9 bases are a match to TRBD1. This CDR3 is built from 19 residues. V lost 4 bases and J lost 8; bases outside the gene matches: 20. The germline V gene has CDR1 SEHNR and CDR2 FQNEAQ (reference sequence). CDR3 amino acids: CASSSLGWDRDNSGEKLFF. For the CDR3, the DNA is TGTGCCAGCAGCTCCCTAGGGTGGGACAGGGACAATTCGGGAGAAAAACTGTTTTTT.

The V call is TRBV11-3, the J call TRBJ2-2; D gene uncertain. The germline V gene encodes CDR1 SGHNT and CDR2 YENEEA. The V end lost 0 bases, the J end lost 7 bases, and 9 bases lay between the germline ends. CDR3 size: 14 residues. For the CDR3, the DNA is TGTGCCAGCAGCTTAGATTCAGTCCGCGGGGAGCTGTTTTTT. This gives the protein CASSLDSVRGELFF.

J is TRBJ2-2 and V is TRBV21-1; the table's D call, TRBD1, was not checked against the DNA. TRBV21-1 is reported as a pseudogene. The CDR3 sequence is 18 residues long. CDR3 nucleotides: TGTGCCAGCCCGTGTGTGCTCCCGGGACAGAAGAACACCGGGGAGCTGTTTTTT. Protein product: CASPCVLPGQKNTGELFF.

The chain couples TRBV19 to TRBJ1-2; D is unclear. The germline CDR1 and CDR2 sequences are LNHDA and SQIVND (reference sequence). The length of the CDR3 is 14 residues. V gave up 9 bases and J gave up 5 bases, with 19 bases separating them. In DNA, the CDR3 is TGTGCCAGCCTCCCACAGCGGGGATCGTATGGCTACACCTTC. It specifies CASLPQRGSYGYTF.

This clone has just a few counts. The chain is built from TRBV6-1 and TRBJ1-1, with D perhaps matching TRBD1 (5 bases). The V and J ends lost 1 base and 0 bases respectively, with 18 bases between them. CDR1 and CDR2 from the germline V gene are MNHNS and SASEGT. The CDR3 is made up of 18 amino acids. CDR3 sequence (DNA): TGTGCCAGCAGTGAAGTGGGGCGGTTGTTAAGAATGAACACTGAAGCTTTCTTT. It codes for CASSEVGRLLRMNTEAFF.

This chain joins TRBV29-1 and TRBJ2-6; D is ambiguous. The CDR3 is made up of 15 amino acids. The germline V and J ends were trimmed by 4 bases and 0 bases, with 10 bases remaining between them. The germline CDR1 and CDR2 sequences are SQVTM and ANQGSEA. This chain's CDR3 is CSVGTSLSGANVLTF. In nucleotides, the CDR3 is TGCAGCGTTGGTACCTCACTCTCTGGGGCCAACGTCCTGACTTTC.

This clone was picked up a small number of times. The chain carries TRBV10-3 and TRBJ2-1, with 11 bases lining up with TRBD2. From germline, CDR1 is ENHRY and CDR2 SYGVKD. The junction had 7 bases not matched to a gene; V was cut back by 6 bases and J by 15 bases. This CDR3 is built from 12 residues. CDR3 in DNA: TGTGCCATCAGCCTAGCGGGGGGTCATATGTTCTTC. Translated: CAISLAGGHMFF.

V and J are TRBV6-1 and TRBJ2-1; D not certain. Trimming took 6 bases from V and 1 from J, leaving 10 bases between them. The CDR3 runs to 14 residues. Germline V lookup: CDR1 MNHNS, CDR2 SASEGT. CDR3 sequence reads: CASSVVSSYNEQFF. For the CDR3, the DNA is TGTGCCAGCAGCGTGGTTAGTTCCTACAATGAGCAGTTCTTC.

This chain joins TRBV7-8 and TRBJ2-5, with D maybe TRBD2 (6 bases). Per the germline V gene, CDR1 is SGHVS and CDR2 is FQNEAQ. Trimming removed 3 bases from V and 1 base from J, with 15 bases in between. The CDR3 is 16 amino acids. CDR3 sequence reads: CASSFGRRGLQETQYF. In DNA form, the CDR3 reads TGTGCCAGCAGCTTCGGCCGACGGGGACTCCAAGAGACCCAGTACTTC. The full variable domain, completed using reference TRBV7-8 and TRBJ2-5, is GAGVSQSPRYKVAKRGQDVALRCDPISGHVSLFWYQQALGQGPEFLTYFQNEAQLDKSGLPSDRFFAERPEGSVSTLKIQRTQQEDSAVYLCASSFGRRGLQETQYFGPGTRLLVL.

CDR3 DNA sequence: TGTGCCAGCAGCCGGGACAAGAACGTGGCCGGGGAGCTGTTTTTT. It yields the protein CASSRDKNVAGELFF. This chain joins TRBV25-1 and TRBJ2-2; possible D gene TRBD1, 6 bases. Germline V gives CDR1 MGHDK, CDR2 SYGVNS. The CDR3 covers 15 residues. The V gene lost 6 bases and the J gene lost 6 bases, with 17 bases spanning the gap. The complete variable domain, with remaining parts taken from reference TRBV25-1 and TRBJ2-2, reads EADIYQTPRYLVIGTGKKITLECSQTMGHDKMYWYQQDPGMELHLIHYSYGVNSTEKGDLSSESTVSRIRTEHFPLTLESARPSHTSQYLCASSRDKNVAGELFFGEGSRLTVL.

The chain combines TRBV4-1 with TRBJ1-4; 9 bases fit TRBD1. CDR1 is MGHRA, CDR2 YSYEKL, per germline. The CDR3 runs to 15 residues. J gave up 5 bases and V 2 bases, and 3 bases lay outside the gene matches. CDR3 amino acids: CASSQPDRGNEKLFF. CDR3 bases: TGCGCCAGCAGCCAACCGGACAGGGGCAATGAAAAACTGTTTTTT.

The chain employs TRBV6-5 and TRBJ2-3; unclear D gene. Germline CDR1 and CDR2: MNHEY and SVGAGI. The V end lost 4 bases, the J end lost 0 bases, and 8 bases lay between the germline ends. The length of the CDR3 is 14 residues. The CDR3, as DNA: TGTGCCAGCAGTTTTCAACTTAGCACAGATACGCAGTATTTT. It encodes CASSFQLSTDTQYF.

This clone has more than one count but fewer than ten. The chain couples TRBV7-2 to TRBJ1-5; no clear D gene. Trimming removed 4 bases from V and 6 bases from J, with 10 bases in between. Germline values: CDR1 SGHTA, CDR2 FQGNSA. The CDR3 has 13 residues. The CDR3 spells CASSSREGQPQHF. CDR3 coding DNA: TGTGCCAGCAGCTCCCGGGAGGGTCAGCCCCAGCATTTT.

The chain couples TRBV4-3 to TRBJ2-1; 10 nucleotides match TRBD1. Germline V gene data show CDR1 as LGHNA and CDR2 as YSLEER. The V and J ends lost 1 base and 9 bases, in that order; junction bases with no gene match: 6. This CDR3 comprises 15 residues. In nucleotides, the CDR3 is TGCGCCAGCAGCCAAGGACAGGGGGCGGTCGGTGAGCAGTTCTTC. Encoded protein: CASSQGQGAVGEQFF.

The chain carries TRBV9 and TRBJ2-2; 10 bases agree with TRBD2. The germline V gene encodes CDR1 SGDLS and CDR2 YYNGEE. The CDR3 has 16 residues. The V and J ends lost 0 bases and 7 bases, in that order; junction bases with no gene match: 6. The CDR3 here is CASSVVSGGAIGELFF. The DNA for the CDR3 is TGTGCCAGCAGCGTAGTAAGCGGGGGGGCTATCGGGGAGCTGTTTTTT.

V usage is TRBV6-4 and J usage is TRBJ2-3; a possible D gene is TRBD1 (5 bases). Trimming cost V 3 bases and J 2 bases, with 12 bases left between them. The germline CDR1 and CDR2 sequences are MRHNA and SNTAGT. This CDR3 has 15 amino acids. CDR3 nucleotides: TGTGCCAGCAGTGAAAGGGCAGGGCACACAGATACGCAGTATTTT. This codes for CASSERAGHTDTQYF.

The chain recombines TRBV15 with TRBJ1-6; TRBD1 agrees at 7 bases. The CDR3 runs 16 residues. Per the germline V gene, CDR1 is LNHNV and CDR2 is YYDKDF (reference sequence). Trimming removed 0 bases from V and 9 bases from J; junction bases left unmatched: 8. The CDR3 region is CATSRDGRGSSSPLHF. The CDR3 coding sequence is TGTGCCACCAGCAGAGATGGCAGGGGGTCTAGTTCACCCCTCCACTTT.

This sequence joins TRBV5-6 and TRBJ2-4, with 7 bases matching TRBD1. CDR1 and CDR2 (germline): SGHDT, YYEEEE. The length of the CDR3 is 14 residues. V shed 0 bases, J shed 3 bases, and the junction held 0 bases outside the gene matches. In DNA form, the CDR3 reads TGTGCCAGCAGCTTGGGACAGGGCAAAAACATTCAGTACTTC. As protein: CASSLGQGKNIQYF.

The chain employs TRBV11-2 and TRBJ2-3; TRBD1 is a possible D gene (6 bases). V was cut by 3 bases and J by 4 bases, with 8 bases left in between. The CDR3 covers 13 residues. Germline V lookup: CDR1 SGHAT, CDR2 FQNNGV. The CDR3 loop reads CASSFGGSDTQYF. The CDR3 nucleotides read TGTGCCAGCAGCTTTGGGGGCTCAGATACGCAGTATTTT.

This clone was seen a few times. The rearrangement links TRBV11-3 to TRBJ2-3; TRBD2 agrees at 7 bases. CDR1 is SGHNT, CDR2 YENEEA, per germline. The CDR3 has 16 residues. The J segment lost 0 bases and the V segment lost 3 bases, leaving 6 bases of the junction unmatched. The CDR3 bases are TGTGCCAGCAGCTTCGTGACTAGCCCAAGCACAGATACGCAGTATTTT. This codes for CASSFVTSPSTDTQYF.

The V and J genes are TRBV5-1 and TRBJ2-7, with D possibly being TRBD1 (5 bases). Between the trimmed V and J ends, which lost 0 bases and 2 bases, there was a span of 6 bases. Germline V gene sequence: CDR1 SGHRS, CDR2 YFSETQ. The CDR3 length is 13 residues. CDR3 nucleotide sequence: TGCGCCAGCAGCTTGGACAGGACCTACGAGCAGTACTTC. Amino acid sequence: CASSLDRTYEQYF. The variable domain in full, with the rest retrieved from reference TRBV5-1 and TRBJ2-7, is KAGVTQTPRYLIKTRGQQVTLSCSPISGHRSVSWYQQTPGQGLQFLFEYFSETQRNKGNFPGRFSGRQFSNSRSEMNVSTLELGDSALYLCASSLDRTYEQYFGPGTRLTVT.

Written as DNA, the CDR3 is TGTGCCAGCAGCTTCTCCAGCCAAGAGACCCAGTACTTC. This gives the protein CASSFSSQETQYF. V gene TRBV5-6 combines with J gene TRBJ2-5; D unresolved. This CDR3 is 13 amino acids long. The V end was cut by 2 bases, the J end by 1 base, with 6 bases between. The germline V gene has CDR1 SGHDT and CDR2 YYEEEE.